A selection of T cell receptor beta chains follows, all from one sample in a study of shared clonotypes between healthy human individuals. Clones were read by immunoSEQ multiplex PCR, and TCRdb kept only the in-frame ones, dropping some. The data contain around 2.5 million clones, under 95% of them singletons. Sequenced input: naive CD4+ T cells from PBMCs. These receptors were obtained from a man aged 18 to 30 in good health. Some clones in this sample may be carry-over from other donors' samples. Both conserved end residues are part of each CDR3.

v_call cdr3_length cdr3_aa
TRBV5-1 14 CASSPYGSINEQFF
TRBV5-1 16 CASSWAPGHISYEQYF
TRBV6-6 12 CASRSPAEGAFF
TRBV30 14 CAWTTGTGQNEQFF
TRBV11-2 14 CASSFRGNQETQYF
TRBV5-1 16 CASSLGSLGTSYGYTF
TRBV27 16 CASSPDEGGWSEKLFF
TRBV2 14 CASSGDRALQTQYF
TRBV5-5 9 CASENEQFF
TRBV6-6 14 CASGRDPLIYGYTF
TRBV9 13 CASSVKIRTEAFF
TRBV2 15 CASRAGTSASYEQYF
TRBV28 14 CATSEPYSNQPQHF
TRBV7-3 15 CASSPRAGGDNEQFF
TRBV5-6 13 CASSLVASHEQYF
TRBV4-1 15 CASSQVATSRETQYF
TRBV7-9 16 CASSLGQGGKNTEAFF
TRBV20-1 11 CSALKTTEQYF
TRBV7-9 12 CASSLVGEPQHF
TRBV28 13 CASSKTGDQPQHF
TRBV11-2 18 CASSLDRSSLPGANVLTF
TRBV5-1 14 CASSSGQTSYEQYF
TRBV28 12 CASSFPTDTQYF
TRBV20-1 10 CSAREAGQYF
TRBV5-1 14 CASSPMTTHLGYTF
TRBV25-1 16 CASSPLGVTGGYEQYF
TRBV6-1 14 CASSRTGSTDTQYF
TRBV6-6 14 CASSYGGSGNTIYF
TRBV5-1 14 CASSLKETSSPLHF
TRBV30 13 CAWSPGSYTEAFF
TRBV5-3 15 CARSSLGENTGELFF
TRBV10-3 13 CAISESRAVGYTF
TRBV28 15 CASSAGGQMNYEQYF
TRBV25-1 14 CASSFGRGRDTQYF
TRBV6-5 13 CASSYRLANEQFF
TRBV29-1 10 CSVGDNEQFF
TRBV19 15 CASTRGGAPNYGYTF
TRBV18 12 CASSPGMDEQYF
TRBV29-1 14 CSVEVDSGGTEAFF
TRBV27 14 CASSLGRGGETQYF
TRBV6-6 13 CASSRGGNTEAFF
TRBV18 15 CASSPADPANTEAFF
TRBV6-1 19 CASSEALFGGARTSKEQYF
TRBV7-9 13 CASSLAGGYEQYF
TRBV7-9 17 CASSLRREGPGQETQYF
TRBV4-2 15 CASSQDRTGFGGYTF
TRBV18 15 CASSLGQGGNQPQHF
TRBV5-1 16 CASSLQTPVNQETQYF
TRBV7-4 20 CASSLGVSTSGRGCTDTQYF
TRBV28 17 CASSFVPRAGGSDTQYF
TRBV5-1 15 CASSLEPQSNNEQFF
TRBV6-5 15 CASREQGNSGNTIYF
TRBV28 17 CASSTGTSGRRLDTQYF
TRBV5-1 14 CASGDNPGADTQYF
TRBV11-1 14 CASSLRMLNTEAFF
TRBV11-2 15 CASSPSGRVTGELFF
TRBV5-4 14 CASSPSRVGYEQYF
TRBV11-2 18 CASSHRRTDEIPPAEQFF